These 24 T cell receptor beta chains came from one sample sequenced in a study of multiple sclerosis patients with progressive multifocal leukoencephalopathy. Method: immunoSEQ multiplex PCR; TCRdb's copy keeps in-frame clones and lacks some. The sample includes 25,000 to 35,000 clones, roughly 90% of them seen just once. The time point is: less than 7 months of natalizumab therapy. Sequencing was performed on PBMCs, taken from a patient treated with natalizumab. These receptor sequences come from a human donor with multiple sclerosis.

This chain joins TRBV5-1 and TRBJ1-2, with a tentative D call TRBD1 (6 bases). There are 14 residues in the CDR3. Germline CDR1 reads SGHRS; CDR2 reads YFSETQ. Trimming shortened V by 3 bases and J by 4 bases, and 13 bases separated the two germline ends. CDR3 nucleotide sequence: TGCGCCAGCAGCTCGACCGGGACAAGCTATGGCTACACCTTC. Its translation is CASSSTGTSYGYTF.

This clone is a singleton in its sample. The J gene is TRBJ1-2, the V gene TRBV7-2, with a tentative D call TRBD1 (5 bases). V lost 1 base to trimming and J lost 8 bases, with 11 bases between them. Looked up from germline, CDR1 is SGHTA and CDR2 is FQGNSA. The CDR3 contains 13 residues. CDR3: CASSLGDDRGYTF. In nucleotides, the CDR3 is TGTGCCAGCAGCTTAGGGGACGACAGAGGCTACACCTTC.

V is TRBV6-6 and J is TRBJ1-5, with TRBD1 matching over 7 bases. In germline, CDR1 is MNHNY, CDR2 SVGAGI (reference sequence). This CDR3 region has 16 residues. V was pared by 4 bases and J by 1 base, with 7 bases of the junction left unmatched. Written as DNA, the CDR3 is TGTGCCAGCAGTTCTCCCCACAGGGGCAGCAATCAGCCCCAGCATTTT. Amino acids: CASSSPHRGSNQPQHF.

The chain recombines TRBV5-4 with TRBJ1-2; D gene uncertain. V was cut by 0 bases and J by 3 bases, with 9 bases left in between. The CDR3 totals 14 residues. Germline-derived CDR1 and CDR2 are SGHNT and YYREEE (reference sequence). In nucleotides, the CDR3 is TGTGCCAGCAGCTTGGCAGCTGGGGACTATGGCTACACCTTC. This gives the protein CASSLAAGDYGYTF.

The gene calls are TRBV25-1 and TRBJ1-1; no reliable D call. V was clipped by 6 bases and J by 1 base, with 6 bases between them. The length of the CDR3 is 12 residues. Germline CDR1 MGHDK, CDR2 SYGVNS. The CDR3 protein is CASRSGNTEAFF. As DNA, the CDR3 is TGTGCCAGCAGATCGGGGAACACTGAAGCTTTCTTT.

The V and J genes are TRBV10-2 and TRBJ1-3; 8 bases agree with TRBD1. After removal of 6 bases from V and 0 bases from J, the junction contained 7 bases not matched to a gene. The CDR3 has 16 amino acids. Germline values: CDR1 WSHSY, CDR2 SAAADI. CDR3 protein: CASSSRTGTSGNTIYF. Here the CDR3 DNA reads TGCGCCAGCAGCTCCAGGACAGGGACCTCTGGAAACACCATATATTTT.

The chain employs TRBV6-5 and TRBJ1-1; D is unresolved. V shed 0 bases and J shed 1 base, with 6 bases lying between them. Germline lookup yields CDR1 MNHEY and CDR2 SVGAGI. The CDR3 is made up of 14 amino acids. DNA of the CDR3: TGTGCCAGCAGTTACTCCCCCGGGAACACTGAAGCTTTCTTT. Its translation: CASSYSPGNTEAFF.

The chain links TRBV18 to TRBJ1-5; no clear D gene. Trimming took 2 bases from V and 5 from J, leaving 7 bases between them. Germline assignment: CDR1 KGHSH and CDR2 LQKENI. The CDR3 extends over 13 amino acids. CDR3 sequence (DNA): TGTGCCAGCTCACCATCTCTGGATCAGCCCCAGCATTTT. Its translation: CASSPSLDQPQHF. The entire variable domain, with the rest obtained from reference TRBV18 and TRBJ1-5, is as follows: NAGVMQNPRHLVRRRGQEARLRCSPMKGHSHVYWYRQLPEEGLKFMVYLQKENIIDESGMPKERFSAEFPKEGPSILRIQQVVRGDSAAYFCASSPSLDQPQHFGDGTRLSIL.

The chain recombines TRBV4-1 with TRBJ1-2, with D possibly matching TRBD1 (6 bases). V was shortened by 1 base and J by 7 bases, with 10 bases between the two germline ends. The germline V gene encodes CDR1 MGHRA and CDR2 YSYEKL. This CDR3 is built from 13 residues. CDR3 in amino acids: CASSQVQGPGYTF. DNA for the CDR3: TGCGCCAGCAGCCAAGTACAGGGACCTGGCTACACCTTC.

V usage is TRBV6-1 and J usage is TRBJ1-1; TRBD1 might be the D (6 bases). Between the trimmed V and J ends, which lost 4 bases and 2 bases, there was a span of 11 bases. This CDR3 has 14 residues. Per germline, CDR1 MNHNS and CDR2 SASEGT. The CDR3 protein is CASSGQGPNTEAFF. CDR3 bases: TGTGCCAGCAGTGGGCAGGGGCCAAACACTGAAGCTTTCTTT.

This chain connects TRBV11-2 to TRBJ2-1, with D tentatively TRBD2 (6 bases). Germline-derived CDR1 and CDR2 are SGHAT and FQNNGV. The V gene lost 1 base and the J gene lost 7 bases, with 14 bases spanning the gap. The CDR3 extends over 15 amino acids. The CDR3 DNA reads TGTGCCAGCAGCTTAGTGGCGGGATATGGGAATGAGCAGTTCTTC. Translated: CASSLVAGYGNEQFF.

V and J are TRBV28 and TRBJ1-1; D may be TRBD1 (5 bases). Trimming cost V 3 bases and J 1 base, with 15 bases left between them. The CDR3 extends over 16 amino acids. Germline V gene data show CDR1 as MDHEN and CDR2 as SYDVKM. CDR3 sequence reads: CASSFRIGGANTEAFF. As DNA, the CDR3 is TGTGCCAGCAGTTTTCGTATAGGAGGGGCGAACACTGAAGCTTTCTTT.

The chain links TRBV28 to TRBJ2-7; a possible D gene is TRBD1 (5 bases). Trimming pared 4 bases from V and 6 bases from J, leaving 10 bases between. Per germline, CDR1 MDHEN and CDR2 SYDVKM. The CDR3 is 12 amino acids. The DNA of the CDR3 is TGTGCCAGCAGTTCATCAGGGTCCGAGCAGTACTTC. Amino acid sequence: CASSSSGSEQYF.

This clone turned up a few times. V gene TRBV5-1 combines with J gene TRBJ2-5; maybe TRBD1 (6 bases). Trimming shortened V by 0 bases and J by 4 bases, and 10 bases separated the two germline ends. CDR3 size: 14 residues. Germline-derived CDR1 and CDR2 are SGHRS and YFSETQ. The CDR3 nucleotides read TGCGCCAGCAGCTTGGTCGCAGGGGCAGAGACCCAGTACTTC. Encoded protein: CASSLVAGAETQYF.

The chain employs TRBV29-1 and TRBJ1-2, with 10 positions matching TRBD1. The CDR3 sequence is 13 residues long. Germline trimming cut 1 base from V and 6 bases from J; bases unmatched to any gene: 2. Germline V gene lookup returns CDR1 SQVTM and CDR2 ANQGSEA. The chain's CDR3 is CSVEVGTGDGYTF. In DNA form, the CDR3 reads TGCAGCGTTGAAGTTGGGACAGGGGATGGCTACACCTTC.

The chain employs TRBV25-1 and TRBJ1-5; tentatively, D is TRBD1 (5 bases). In germline, CDR1 is MGHDK, CDR2 SYGVNS. The CDR3 length is 13 residues. Between the trimmed V and J ends, which lost 3 bases and 6 bases, there was a span of 9 bases. The CDR3 spells CASSDRVGQPQHF. The CDR3 DNA follows: TGTGCCAGCAGTGACAGGGTGGGTCAGCCCCAGCATTTT.

Remarks on this clone: The sample contains more than one DNA sequence encoding this CDR3. The chain carries TRBV28 and TRBJ1-1; D remains ambiguous. There are 13 residues in the CDR3. Trimming shortened V by 3 bases and J by 1 base, and 6 bases separated the two germline ends. The germline V gene has CDR1 MDHEN and CDR2 SYDVKM. The CDR3 DNA follows: TGTGCCAGCAGTTTCCGGGGGAACACTGAAGCTTTCTTT. Encoded protein: CASSFRGNTEAFF.

This clone was counted once. The chain carries TRBV28 and TRBJ1-1; D remains ambiguous. Looked up from germline, CDR1 is MDHEN and CDR2 is SYDVKM. V dropped 8 bases and J dropped 11 bases, with 27 bases sitting between them. The CDR3 has 15 residues. The CDR3 sequence is CASQDNRWEERLAFF. In DNA form, the CDR3 reads TGTGCCAGCCAAGACAACCGCTGGGAGGAAAGGCTTGCTTTCTTT.

The J gene is TRBJ2-5, the V gene TRBV7-6, with 12 bases that match TRBD2. The germline gives CDR1 SGHVS, CDR2 FNYEAQ. The CDR3 has 15 residues. V shed 5 bases and J 5 bases; nucleotides not matched to a gene: 6. Here the CDR3 reads CASSGTSGRTETQYF. The CDR3 coding sequence is TGTGCCAGCAGCGGCACTAGCGGGAGGACGGAGACCCAGTACTTC.

This chain joins TRBV28 and TRBJ2-1; TRBD2 matches at 7 bases. Trimming removed 3 bases from V and 4 bases from J; junction bases left unmatched: 6. Germline CDR1 MDHEN, CDR2 SYDVKM. The CDR3 runs 15 residues. The CDR3 here is CASSFGLAVYNEQFF. CDR3 nucleotide sequence: TGTGCCAGCAGTTTTGGGCTAGCGGTTTACAATGAGCAGTTCTTC.

There are a few counts of this clone. This chain joins TRBV14 and TRBJ2-6; D might be TRBD1 (6 bases). The CDR3 is 15 residues long. With 6 bases removed from V and 4 bases from J, the gap between germline ends came to 13 bases. In germline, CDR1 is SGHDN, CDR2 FVKESK. The CDR3 loop is CASRQTGHGANVLTF. CDR3 DNA sequence: TGTGCCAGCAGGCAAACAGGGCACGGGGCCAACGTCCTGACTTTC.

This rearrangement joins TRBV10-3 to TRBJ1-1; 8 nucleotides match TRBD1. This CDR3 region has 14 residues. Germline loops: CDR1 ENHRY, CDR2 SYGVKD. Trimming took 6 bases from V and 6 from J; bases not matched to a gene: 9. The DNA of the CDR3 is TGTGCCATCAGAGGACAGGGTCGGGGCGCTGAAGCTTTCTTT. Translated: CAIRGQGRGAEAFF.

Worth noting for this clone: The same CDR3 can be traced to other DNA sequences in this sample. The V call is TRBV7-2, the J call TRBJ1-2, with 7 bases identical to TRBD1. Looked up from germline, CDR1 is SGHTA and CDR2 is FQGNSA. Losses at the gene ends were 4 bases for V and 6 bases for J; bases not matched to a gene: 8. The CDR3 is 14 amino acids. The CDR3 spells CASSYSGTADGYTF. Written as DNA, the CDR3 is TGTGCCAGCAGCTACTCCGGGACAGCGGATGGCTACACCTTC. Combining the CDR3 with reference TRBV7-2 and TRBJ1-2 gives the whole variable domain GAGVSQSPSNKVTEKGKDVELRCDPISGHTALYWYRQSLGQGLEFLIYFQGNSAPDKSGLPSDRFSAERTGGSVSTLTIQRTQQEDSAVYLCASSYSGTADGYTFGSGTRLTVV.

The chain is built from TRBV30 and TRBJ2-7; TRBD2 is a possible D gene (5 bases). CDR3 length: 14 residues. In germline, CDR1 is GTSNPN, CDR2 SVGIG (reference sequence). V lost 0 bases to trimming and J lost 0 bases, with 9 bases between them. In DNA form, the CDR3 reads TGTGCCTGGAGTGTACGGGGAAGCTCCTACGAGCAGTACTTC. Amino acid sequence: CAWSVRGSSYEQYF.